This T cell receptor beta chain was obtained from a study of response to subunit inactivated influenza vaccine. Study findings and constraints: The authors proposed limited new T cell recruitment per seasonal influenza vaccination.

This CDR3 has 13 amino acids. TCRdb passed the RT-PCR reads through MiXCR, listing each CDR3 protein once. The table shows hundreds of thousands of distinct CDR3 sequences, with about 15% occurring only once. Of note for this clonotype: Antigen: not known. Relative to the germline gene, one junction end is altered; a read error may explain this.

This chain joins TRBV12-3 or TRBV12-4 and TRBJ2-3; D is undetermined. The input for sequencing was PBMCs from blood, taken less than 15 days before vaccination. This sequence was found in a man aged 45-65 years who received an inactivated influenza vaccine. The CDR3 is CASGLPIRDTQYF. The CDR3 DNA reads TGTGCCAGCGGTTTACCCATTAGGGATACGCAGTATTTT.